This passage covers 26 T cell receptor beta chains from one sample sequenced in a study of T-cell reconstitution after alpha-beta-depleted transplantation in children. Using unique molecular identifiers, the investigators prepared the TCRbeta library. Using its own MiXCR run on the PCR reads, TCRdb lists one record per CDR3 protein. This sample carries some 400,000 distinct CDR3 sequences, about a fifth of them seen once, and the ten largest clones take 3.8%. The sample in question was PBMCs from the stem cell graft donor, obtained from the stem cell graft. Receptors originate from a human donor who donated a stem cell graft to a child with acute myeloid leukemia.

V gene TRBV28 combines with J gene TRBJ1-2; D possibly corresponds to TRBD1 (5 bases). The CDR3 length is 16 residues. Trimming stripped 7 bases from V and 5 bases from J, with 23 bases between. The germline V gene has CDR1 MDHEN and CDR2 SYDVKM. In nucleotides, the CDR3 is TGTGCCAGCACCTTGACAGCCTCATCCGGTATATATGGCTACACCTTC. Translated, it gives CASTLTASSGIYGYTF.

The chain carries TRBV7-9 and TRBJ2-5; the D gene is possibly TRBD2 (7 bases). CDR1 is SEHNR and CDR2 is FQNEAQ in the germline V gene (reference sequence). CDR3 length: 15 amino acids. The V end was cut by 3 bases, the J end by 0 bases, with 11 bases between. The CDR3 loop reads CASSFGGRYQETQYF. The DNA for the CDR3 is TGTGCCAGCAGCTTCGGGGGGCGATACCAAGAGACCCAGTACTTC.

V is TRBV4-3 and J is TRBJ1-5; D is unresolved. The CDR3 extends over 15 amino acids. CDR1 is LGHNA, CDR2 YSLEER, per germline. V shed 1 base and J shed 0 bases, with 7 bases lying between them. Written as DNA, the CDR3 is TGCGCCAGCAGCCAAGGTCACAATAGCAATCAGCCCCAGCATTTT. This translates into CASSQGHNSNQPQHF.

In its sample, this clonotype was seen many times. The chain has TRBV29-1 and TRBJ2-1, with 8 nucleotides matching TRBD2. There are 14 residues in the CDR3. Trimming at V came to 6 bases and at J to 8 bases, leaving 12 bases not matched to a gene. The V gene's germline CDR1 is SQVTM and CDR2 ANQGSEA. CDR3 in DNA: TGCAGCGTGTCCGGGACACCGGGGGGGGATGAGCAGTTCTTC. Translated, it gives CSVSGTPGGDEQFF.

This clonotype turned up a few times. The chain couples TRBV4-2 to TRBJ2-7; either TRBD1 or TRBD2 may supply D (5 bases each). There are 12 residues in the CDR3. The V end was cut by 4 bases, the J end by 6 bases, with 10 bases between. CDR1 and CDR2 (germline): LGHNA, YNFKEQ. CDR3 DNA: TGTGCCAGCAGCCTTTGGGGGAGCGAGCAGTACTTC. As protein: CASSLWGSEQYF.

The CDR3 nucleotides are TGTGCCGGACCGGGACAGTTCTCTGGGGCCAACGTCCTGACTTTC. Residues: CAGPGQFSGANVLTF. The chain carries TRBV11-2 and TRBJ2-6, with TRBD1 matching 7 bases. Germline V gene lookup returns CDR1 SGHAT and CDR2 FQNNGV. Trimming at V came to 11 bases and at J to 0 bases, leaving 7 bases not matched to a gene. This CDR3 has 15 amino acids.

This clonotype appeared many times. V gene TRBV10-3 combines with J gene TRBJ2-5; 10 bases are shared with TRBD2. The CDR3 contains 14 residues. Unmatched junction bases numbered 9, after V lost 10 bases and J lost 4 bases. CDR1 and CDR2 (germline): ENHRY, SYGVKD. This chain's CDR3 is CATALAGDRETQYF. CDR3 bases: TGTGCCACCGCCCTAGCGGGAGATAGAGAGACCCAGTACTTC.

The chain carries TRBV29-1 and TRBJ2-7; D not certain. Trimming stripped 4 bases from V and 3 bases from J, with 13 bases between. CDR3 length: 13 amino acids. Germline loops: CDR1 SQVTM, CDR2 ANQGSEA. As DNA, the CDR3 is TGCAGCGTTGCCATTACACACCTCTACGAGCAGTACTTC. Translated: CSVAITHLYEQYF.

This clonotype was seen ten or more times. The chain combines TRBV7-2 with TRBJ2-3; unclear D gene. V gave up 2 bases and J gave up 0 bases, with 9 bases separating them. Germline CDR1 and CDR2: SGHTA and FQGNSA. The CDR3 is 15 amino acids. This CDR3 is CASSLSSTSTDTQYF. CDR3 nucleotides: TGTGCCAGCAGCTTAAGCTCCACTAGCACAGATACGCAGTATTTT.

This clonotype came up many times. The chain has TRBV20-1 and TRBJ2-1, with 11 bases identical to TRBD2. The CDR3 consists of 13 residues. Germline values: CDR1 DFQATT, CDR2 SNEGSKA (reference sequence). The CDR3 protein is CSALAGVLNEQFF. Written as DNA, the CDR3 is TGCAGCGCACTAGCGGGAGTGTTGAATGAGCAGTTCTTC.

This clonotype showed up many times. The V and J genes are TRBV10-3 and TRBJ2-3; D is perhaps TRBD2 (5 bases). Germline V gives CDR1 ENHRY, CDR2 SYGVKD. The CDR3 has 12 residues. Trimming removed 6 bases from V and 3 bases from J, with 7 bases in between. This CDR3 reads CAIRGDTDTQYF. In DNA, the CDR3 is TGTGCCATCAGGGGAGATACAGATACGCAGTATTTT.

This clonotype was seen a handful of times. The chain joins TRBV12-3 or TRBV12-4 to TRBJ2-3; D gene unclear. The CDR3 totals 13 residues. The V end was cut by 5 bases, the J end by 6 bases, with 12 bases between. CDR3 protein: CASSPGSWDTQYF. CDR3 DNA sequence: TGTGCCAGCAGTCCCGGCTCGTGGGATACGCAGTATTTT.

This clonotype occurred many times. The DNA of the CDR3 is TGCAGTGCTAGAGACCGGTCTGGCGGGAGGCTCACAGATACGCAGTATTTT. Amino acid sequence: CSARDRSGGRLTDTQYF. V is TRBV20-1 and J is TRBJ2-3; 8 nucleotides align to TRBD2. CDR3 length: 17 amino acids. Germline values: CDR1 DFQATT, CDR2 SNEGSKA (reference sequence). V dropped 0 bases and J dropped 2; count of bases not matched to a gene: 10.

This clonotype was picked up a small number of times. The chain is built from TRBV20-1 and TRBJ1-1; D unclear. V dropped 5 bases and J dropped 5 bases, with 15 bases sitting between them. The length of the CDR3 is 13 residues. Germline V gene data show CDR1 as DFQATT and CDR2 as SNEGSKA (reference sequence). The CDR3 DNA sequence: TGCAGTGCTCCCCGCAGACTTCAGACTGAAGCTTTCTTT. This gives the protein CSAPRRLQTEAFF.

This chain links TRBV12-3 or TRBV12-4 with TRBJ2-2, with a weak D call TRBD2 (6 bases). With 6 bases removed from V and 0 bases from J, the gap between germline ends came to 11 bases. CDR3 length: 15 residues. The DNA of the CDR3 is TGTGCCAGCAGCCCGGGAGCATCGAACACCGGGGAGCTGTTTTTT. The encoded protein is CASSPGASNTGELFF.

This sequence joins TRBV7-6 and TRBJ2-6, with D perhaps TRBD1 (5 bases). V shed 3 bases and J shed 0 bases, with 12 bases lying between them. The CDR3 contains 17 residues. CDR1 and CDR2 (germline): SGHVS, FNYEAQ. As DNA, the CDR3 is TGTGCCAGCAGCTTCGGACACCTACGCTCTGGGGCCAACGTCCTGACTTTC. The encoded protein is CASSFGHLRSGANVLTF.

The rearrangement links TRBV20-1 to TRBJ2-7; 13 bases agree with TRBD2. V was pared by 6 bases and J by 7 bases, with 12 bases of the junction left unmatched. The CDR3 covers 15 residues. The germline V gene has CDR1 DFQATT and CDR2 SNEGSKA (reference sequence). The CDR3 region is CSARTSGSPSEEQYF. In DNA form, the CDR3 reads TGCAGTGCCCGGACTAGCGGGAGCCCTTCGGAAGAGCAGTACTTC.

This clonotype has ten or more counts. The chain carries TRBV12-3 or TRBV12-4 and TRBJ2-1; D not resolved. This CDR3 is 13 amino acids long. V dropped 4 bases and J dropped 4 bases, with 8 bases sitting between them. In DNA, the CDR3 is TGTGCCAGCAGTTCCTGGGCGTACAATGAGCAGTTCTTC. Encoded protein: CASSSWAYNEQFF.

This clonotype was counted a few times. V is TRBV10-3 and J is TRBJ2-3, with no clear D. Germline V gives CDR1 ENHRY, CDR2 SYGVKD. V lost 11 bases and J 2 bases, leaving 17 bases between the germline ends. CDR3 size: 14 residues. This CDR3 is CASLASTATDTQYF. The CDR3 bases are TGTGCCTCCCTTGCCTCCACAGCCACAGATACGCAGTATTTT.

CDR3 bases: TGCGCCAGCAGCCAGAGGGACCCATACACCGGGGAGCTGTTTTTT. This translates into CASSQRDPYTGELFF. The rearrangement uses TRBV4-3 and TRBJ2-2; D may be TRBD1 or TRBD2 (5 bases each). The CDR3 runs 15 residues. V was shortened by 3 bases and J by 3 bases, with 11 bases between the two germline ends. Germline V lookup: CDR1 LGHNA, CDR2 YSLEER.

The chain combines TRBV18 with TRBJ2-6; perhaps TRBD1 as D (6 bases). The CDR3 extends over 15 amino acids. V lost 5 bases, J lost 4 bases, and 12 bases lay in between. Germline V gene data show CDR1 as KGHSH and CDR2 as LQKENI. DNA for the CDR3: TGTGCCAGCTCAACCACAGGGTCAGGGGCCAACGTCCTGACTTTC. Its protein is CASSTTGSGANVLTF.

The chain joins TRBV15 to TRBJ2-5, with 7 bases matching TRBD2. V was clipped by 1 base and J by 2 bases; unmatched bases: 4. The germline V gene encodes CDR1 LNHNV and CDR2 YYDKDF (reference sequence). CDR3 length equals 15 residues. The CDR3 spells CATSRGGGLQETQYF. The CDR3 coding sequence is TGTGCCACCAGCAGAGGGGGGGGACTACAAGAGACCCAGTACTTC.

In its sample, this clonotype was seen a few times. The chain carries TRBV5-6 and TRBJ2-5; D might be TRBD2 (5 bases). Germline CDR1 and CDR2: SGHDT and YYEEEE. The V end lost 4 bases, the J end lost 4 bases, and 17 bases lay between the germline ends. The CDR3 consists of 15 residues. In DNA, the CDR3 is TGTGCCAGCAGCCCACTAGGACCTTCAGGAGAGACCCAGTACTTC. Amino acid sequence: CASSPLGPSGETQYF. The full variable domain, completed using reference TRBV5-6 and TRBJ2-5, is DAGVTQSPTHLIKTRGQQVTLRCSPKSGHDTVSWYQQALGQGPQFIFQYYEEEERQRGNFPDRFSGHQFPNYSSELNVNALLLGDSALYLCASSPLGPSGETQYFGPGTRLLVL.

Comments on this clonotype: A much larger clone lies one base from this, so it may be a read error. The CDR3, as DNA: TGTGCCAGCGGTCAGGACCGGAACACCGGGGAGCTGTTTTTT. It encodes CASGQDRNTGELFF. The chain combines TRBV12-3 or TRBV12-4 with TRBJ2-2; no reliable D call. The CDR3 runs 14 residues. V dropped 8 bases and J dropped 1 base, with 11 bases sitting between them.

This clonotype was counted many times. V gene TRBV20-1 combines with J gene TRBJ2-1; the D gene is possibly TRBD2 (5 bases). The germline V gene encodes CDR1 DFQATT and CDR2 SNEGSKA (reference sequence). The CDR3 extends over 14 amino acids. V was pared by 5 bases and J by 2 bases, with 13 bases between. In DNA form, the CDR3 reads TGCAGTGCTTCGTCTAGCCCCCCCTACAATGAGCAGTTCTTC. Its protein product is CSASSSPPYNEQFF.

The chain combines TRBV29-1 with TRBJ2-4, with 10 bases that match TRBD1. This CDR3 spans 13 amino acids. V gave up 6 bases and J gave up 8 bases; unmatched junction bases: 7. Germline CDR1 is SQVTM and CDR2 is ANQGSEA. CDR3 sequence reads: CSVYRDRGDIQYF. CDR3 sequence (DNA): TGCAGCGTGTACCGGGACAGGGGTGACATTCAGTACTTC.